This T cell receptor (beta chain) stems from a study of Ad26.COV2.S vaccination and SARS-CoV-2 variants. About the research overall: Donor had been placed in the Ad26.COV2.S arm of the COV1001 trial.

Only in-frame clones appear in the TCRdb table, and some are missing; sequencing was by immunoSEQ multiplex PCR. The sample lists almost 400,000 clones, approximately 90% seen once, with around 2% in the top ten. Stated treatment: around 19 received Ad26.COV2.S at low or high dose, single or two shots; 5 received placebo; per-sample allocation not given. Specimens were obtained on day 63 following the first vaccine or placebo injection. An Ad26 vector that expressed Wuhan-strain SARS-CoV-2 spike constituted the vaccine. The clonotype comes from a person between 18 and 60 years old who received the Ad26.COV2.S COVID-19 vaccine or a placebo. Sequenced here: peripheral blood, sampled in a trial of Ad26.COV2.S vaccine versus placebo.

CDR3 amino acids: CASTRGQGSDQPQHF. DNA of the CDR3: TGTGCCAGTACCCGCGGACAGGGAAGTGATCAGCCCCAGCATTTT. The V gene is TRBV19, the J gene TRBJ1-5; 8 bases agree with TRBD1. V lost 7 bases, J lost 5 bases, and 10 bases stayed unmatched. The CDR3 has 15 amino acids. Germline assignment: CDR1 LNHDA and CDR2 SQIVND (reference sequence). Together with reference TRBV19 and TRBJ1-5, the CDR3 gives the full variable domain: DGGITQSPKYLFRKEGQNVTLSCEQNLNHDAMYWYRQDPGQGLRLIYYSQIVNDFQKGDIAEGYSVSREKKESFPLTVTSAQKNPTAFYLCASTRGQGSDQPQHFGDGTRLSIL.